The present T cell receptor beta chain was sequenced within a study of control samples from healthy donors and cancer patients. Trimming shortened V by 2 bases and J by 1 base, and 12 bases separated the two germline ends. The CDR3 length is 15 residues. Germline CDR1 and CDR2: SGHRS and YFSETQ. Clones were sequenced by immunoSEQ multiplex PCR, and TCRdb holds only the in-frame ones, with some missing. The repertoire has tens of thousands of clones, approximately 80% of them found once; the top ten carry roughly 11%. V and J are TRBV5-1 and TRBJ1-1; TRBD1 might be the D (5 bases). Sequenced material: PBMCs. The receptor's source is a man aged 55 to 70 with head and neck cancer. CDR3 sequence reads: CASSFEGIRNTEAFF. The CDR3 nucleotides are TGCGCCAGCAGCTTCGAGGGGATAAGGAACACTGAAGCTTTCTTT.